The sequence of this T cell receptor (beta chain) was determined in a study of T cell changes during pregnancy in multiple sclerosis. This CDR3 comprises 16 residues. V gave up 0 bases and J gave up 0 bases, with 10 bases separating them. CDR1 and CDR2 (germline): SGHTA, FQGNSA. Produced via immunoSEQ multiplex PCR; TCRdb's table is partial and in-frame only. The sample has about 60,000 clones; about 91% are singletons. The chain carries TRBV7-2 and TRBJ2-3; weak D call: TRBD2 (5 bases). Specimen: CD4+ T cells from peripheral blood mononuclear cells, collected in the first trimester of pregnancy. This TCR was sampled from a female donor with multiple sclerosis, enrolled in a pregnancy study. The CDR3 loop is CASSLADFYSTDTQYF. As DNA, the CDR3 is TGTGCCAGCAGCTTAGCGGACTTCTATAGCACAGATACGCAGTATTTT.